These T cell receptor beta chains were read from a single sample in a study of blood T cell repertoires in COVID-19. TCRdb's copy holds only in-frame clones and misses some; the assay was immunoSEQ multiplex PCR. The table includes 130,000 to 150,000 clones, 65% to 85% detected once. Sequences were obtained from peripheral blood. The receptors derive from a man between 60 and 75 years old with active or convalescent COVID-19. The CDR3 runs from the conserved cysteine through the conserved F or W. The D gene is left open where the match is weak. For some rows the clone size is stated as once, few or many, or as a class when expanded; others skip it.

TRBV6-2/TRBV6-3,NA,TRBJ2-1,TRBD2,CASSIGGRSYNEQFF,TGTGCCAGCAGTATCGGCGGGAGATCCTACAATGAGCAGTTCTTC
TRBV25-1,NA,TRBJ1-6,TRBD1,CASRRQGENSPLHF,TGTGCCAGCAGAAGACAGGGGGAGAATTCACCCCTCCACTTT
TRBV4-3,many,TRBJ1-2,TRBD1,CASSQGQGGFYGYTF,TGCGCCAGCAGCCAAGGACAGGGTGGGTTCTATGGCTACACCTTC
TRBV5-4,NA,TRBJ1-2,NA,CASSLSPRGGYTF,TGTGCCAGCAGCTTATCTCCTCGAGGGGGATACACCTTC
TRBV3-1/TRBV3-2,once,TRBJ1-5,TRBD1,CASSFGQGWEPQHF,TGTGCCAGCAGCTTTGGACAGGGATGGGAGCCCCAGCATTTT
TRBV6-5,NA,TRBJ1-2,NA,CASRNVAGRYGYTF,TGTGCCAGCAGGAACGTGGCAGGAAGATATGGCTACACCTTC
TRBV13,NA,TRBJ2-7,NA,CASSLENPWGRSSSYEQYF,TGTGCCAGCAGCCTAGAGAACCCGTGGGGGCGGTCCAGCTCCTACGAGCAGTACTTC
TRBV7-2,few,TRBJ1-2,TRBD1,CASRLRGDGYTF,TGTGCCAGCAGACTCAGGGGGGATGGCTACACCTTC
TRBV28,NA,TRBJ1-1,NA,CASSPRGRVTEAFF,TGTGCCAGCAGCCCGCGCGGGAGGGTCACTGAAGCTTTCTTT
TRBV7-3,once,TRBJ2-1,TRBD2,CASSLRLGLAHNEQFF,TGTGCCAGCAGCTTAAGATTGGGACTAGCGCACAATGAGCAGTTCTTC
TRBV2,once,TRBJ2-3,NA,CASSFFLADTQYF,TGTGCCAGCTCCTTCTTCCTTGCAGATACGCAGTATTTT
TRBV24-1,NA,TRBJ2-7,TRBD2,CATSDSRTSSREQYF,TGTGCCACCAGTGATTCAAGGACTAGCTCGAGGGAGCAGTACTTC
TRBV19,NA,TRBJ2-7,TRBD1,CASSTGTGPYEQYF,TGTGCCAGTAGTACCGGGACAGGGCCTTACGAGCAGTACTTC
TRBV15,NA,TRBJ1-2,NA,CATSNFKGYTF,TGTGCCACCAGCAACTTTAAGGGCTACACCTTC
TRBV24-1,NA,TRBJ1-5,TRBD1,CATSDSDRGGYQPQHF,TGTGCCACCAGTGACTCGGACAGGGGTGGATATCAGCCCCAGCATTTT
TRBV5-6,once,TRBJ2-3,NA,CASSRDLLSPTDTQYF,TGTGCCAGCAGCCGCGATTTACTAAGCCCGACAGATACGCAGTATTTT
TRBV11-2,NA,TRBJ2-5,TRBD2,CASSTGMASGRFQETQYF,TGTGCCAGCAGCACAGGGATGGCTAGCGGGAGATTCCAAGAGACCCAGTACTTC
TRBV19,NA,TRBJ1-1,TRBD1,CASLFTGQGLNTEAFF,TGTGCCAGTCTCTTCACGGGACAGGGCTTGAACACTGAAGCTTTCTTT
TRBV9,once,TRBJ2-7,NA,CASSVALGSSYEQYF,TGTGCCAGCAGCGTAGCCCTCGGTAGCTCCTACGAGCAGTACTTC
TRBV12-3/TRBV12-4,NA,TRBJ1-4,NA,CASRRGGSEKLFF,TGTGCCAGCAGGCGCGGGGGTAGTGAAAAACTGTTTTTT
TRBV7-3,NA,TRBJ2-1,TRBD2,CASSPTGGSRNEQFF,TGTGCCAGCAGCCCGACGGGCGGGAGTAGAAATGAGCAGTTCTTC
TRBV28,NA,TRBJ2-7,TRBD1,CASSPSQGVGSPYEQYF,TGTGCCAGCAGTCCGTCTCAGGGGGTAGGCAGCCCCTACGAGCAGTACTTC
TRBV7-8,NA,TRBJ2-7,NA,CASLGSRDTSYEQYF,TGTGCCTCCCTCGGAAGTCGGGACACCTCCTACGAGCAGTACTTC
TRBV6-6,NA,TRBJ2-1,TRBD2,CASRTYSGSLDNEQFF,TGTGCCAGCAGAACCTATAGCGGGAGTCTCGACAATGAGCAGTTCTTC
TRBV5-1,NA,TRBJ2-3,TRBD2,CASMTSGADTQYF,TGCGCCAGCATGACTAGCGGGGCAGATACGCAGTATTTT
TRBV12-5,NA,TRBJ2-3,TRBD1,CASGKSGGISDTQYF,TGTGCTAGTGGTAAATCAGGGGGTATATCAGATACGCAGTATTTT
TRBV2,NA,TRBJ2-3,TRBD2,CASSSLTSGRDTQYF,TGTGCCAGCAGTTCCCTGACTAGCGGGAGAGATACGCAGTATTTT
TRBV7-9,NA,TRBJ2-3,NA,CASSLQGSTDTQYF,TGTGCCAGCAGTTTACAGGGCAGCACAGATACGCAGTATTTT
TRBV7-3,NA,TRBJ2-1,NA,CASSVTHGDNEQFF,TGTGCCAGCAGCGTAACCCACGGGGACAATGAGCAGTTCTTC
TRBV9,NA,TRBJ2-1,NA,CASSVGGGQRSSYNEQFF,TGTGCCAGCAGCGTAGGAGGTGGCCAGCGGAGCTCCTACAATGAGCAGTTCTTC
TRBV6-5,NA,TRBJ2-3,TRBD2,CASGELAGADTQYF,TGTGCCAGCGGAGAACTAGCGGGAGCAGATACGCAGTATTTT
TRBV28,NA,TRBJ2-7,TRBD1,CASKGLGSGTGTYEQYF,TGTGCCAGCAAGGGGCTAGGTTCCGGGACAGGGACCTACGAGCAGTACTTC
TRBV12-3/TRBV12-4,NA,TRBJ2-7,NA,CASSFRAHEQYF,TGTGCCAGCAGTTTTCGCGCGCACGAGCAGTACTTC
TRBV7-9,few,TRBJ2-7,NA,CASSRGHSSYEQYF,TGTGCCAGCAGCCGCGGGCATAGCTCCTACGAGCAGTACTTC
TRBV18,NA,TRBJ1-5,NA,CASSPGPLQPQHF,TGTGCCAGCTCACCAGGGCCCCTTCAGCCCCAGCATTTT
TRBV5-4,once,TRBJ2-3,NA,CASSLGLESTDTQYF,TGTGCCAGCAGCTTGGGACTGGAGAGCACAGATACGCAGTATTTT
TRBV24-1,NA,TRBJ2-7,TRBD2,CATSEAGGLVQYF,TGTGCCACCAGTGAGGCGGGAGGGCTGGTGCAGTACTTC
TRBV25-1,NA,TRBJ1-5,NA,CASSEIGSGQPQHF,TGTGCCAGCAGTGAAATCGGGTCGGGGCAGCCCCAGCATTTT
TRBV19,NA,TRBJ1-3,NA,CASSISGNTIYF,TGTGCCAGTAGTATTAGCGGAAACACCATATATTTT
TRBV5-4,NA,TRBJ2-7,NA,CASSLAETGAYEQYF,TGTGCCAGCAGCTTGGCTGAGACAGGAGCCTACGAGCAGTACTTC
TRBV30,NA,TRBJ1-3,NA,CAWRKDSSGNTIYF,TGTGCCTGGAGGAAGGACAGCTCTGGAAACACCATATATTTT
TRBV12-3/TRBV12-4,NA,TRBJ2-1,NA,CASSLVGGHEQFF,TGTGCCAGCAGTTTGGTTGGGGGCCATGAGCAGTTCTTC
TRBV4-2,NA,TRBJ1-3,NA,CASSQERRQEWNTIYF,TGTGCCAGCAGCCAAGAAAGGCGACAGGAATGGAACACCATATATTTT
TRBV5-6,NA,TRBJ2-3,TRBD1,CASSPGGQGVRDTQYF,TGTGCCAGCAGCCCCGGGGGACAGGGGGTGAGAGATACGCAGTATTTT
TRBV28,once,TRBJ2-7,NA,CASSPPSGSKLEQYF,TGTGCCAGCAGCCCCCCTTCCGGGAGTAAACTCGAGCAGTACTTC
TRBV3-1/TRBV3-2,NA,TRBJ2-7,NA,CASSPSGGTYEQYF,TGTGCCAGCAGCCCCTCGGGCGGGACCTACGAGCAGTACTTC
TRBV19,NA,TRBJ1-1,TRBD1,CASSTNGQGNPEAFF,TGTGCCAGTAGTACCAACGGACAGGGGAACCCTGAAGCTTTCTTT
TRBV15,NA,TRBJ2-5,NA,CATSRDVGLQETQYF,TGTGCCACCAGCAGAGATGTTGGGCTACAAGAGACCCAGTACTTC